The next 7 T cell receptor beta chains were all read from a single sample in a study of shared clonotypes between healthy human individuals. The table came from immunoSEQ multiplex PCR; TCRdb's copy has only in-frame clones and leaves some out. The sample gives about 2 million clones, about 95% of which show up once; approximately 1.2% is in the top ten. CD45RO-negative, CCR7-positively selected cells formed the naive CD8 fraction, excluding terminally differentiated effector memory CD45RA+ cells. The material sequenced was naive CD8+ T cells sorted from blood. The source of these receptors is a man aged 18 to 30 in good health.

This clone showed up just once. The gene calls are TRBV19 and TRBJ2-7, with D tentatively TRBD1 or TRBD2 (5 bases each). The germline V and J ends were trimmed by 7 bases and 2 bases, with 15 bases remaining between them. From germline, CDR1 is LNHDA and CDR2 SQIVND (reference sequence). The CDR3 is 14 residues long. The CDR3 loop reads CASTPGEGTYEQYF. The CDR3 nucleotides read TGTGCCAGTACTCCCGGAGAGGGGACCTACGAGCAGTACTTC.

The chain recombines TRBV11-2 with TRBJ2-2; D ambiguous. The V end was cut by 2 bases, the J end by 0 bases, with 10 bases between. CDR3 length equals 16 residues. Germline CDR1 is SGHAT and CDR2 is FQNNGV. The CDR3 is CASSLPDGANTGELFF. CDR3 bases: TGTGCCAGCAGCTTACCAGATGGGGCGAACACCGGGGAGCTGTTTTTT.

With respect to this clone: The identical CDR3 is also encoded by other nucleotide sequences in the sample. The chain is built from TRBV30 and TRBJ2-7; TRBD1 matches 7 bases. This CDR3 is built from 13 residues. V dropped 0 bases and J dropped 3; count of bases not matched to a gene: 2. From germline, CDR1 is GTSNPN and CDR2 SVGIG (reference sequence). This chain's CDR3 is CAWSVGQNYEQYF. The CDR3 DNA reads TGTGCCTGGAGTGTGGGACAGAACTACGAGCAGTACTTC.

This clone was recorded only once. This sequence joins TRBV5-4 and TRBJ2-7, with 11 bases that match TRBD1. The CDR3 runs to 14 residues. Germline assignment: CDR1 SGHNT and CDR2 YYREEE (reference sequence). Trimming took 2 bases from V and 6 from J; bases not matched to a gene: 4. The CDR3 DNA is TGTGCCAGCAGCTTCGGACAGGGGGCGACCGAGCAGTACTTC. It encodes CASSFGQGATEQYF.

The CDR3 DNA reads as TGTGCCAGTAGCACCGCTTGGGAGACCCAGTACTTC. Amino acid sequence: CASSTAWETQYF. This chain connects TRBV19 to TRBJ2-5, with D unclear. Trimming left V 6 bases short and J 5 bases short, with 10 bases between. CDR3 size: 12 residues. Germline CDR1 and CDR2: LNHDA and SQIVND (reference sequence).

V is TRBV2 and J is TRBJ2-6, with D perhaps TRBD1 (5 bases). The CDR3 totals 17 residues. Deletions cut 6 bases from V and 0 bases from J, with 15 bases between. Germline V gene sequence: CDR1 SNHLY, CDR2 FYNNEI. Here the CDR3 DNA reads TGTGCCAGCAGGACGACAGATTTCTTCTCTGGGGCCAACGTCCTGACTTTC. Translating it yields CASRTTDFFSGANVLTF.

The chain employs TRBV5-4 and TRBJ2-7; 9 bases map to TRBD1. The CDR3 totals 14 residues. In germline, CDR1 is SGHNT, CDR2 YYREEE (reference sequence). V was pared by 4 bases and J by 4 bases, with 6 bases of the junction left unmatched. The DNA for the CDR3 is TGTGCCAGCAGCAGGACAGGGGAAAGGTACGAGCAGTACTTC. It specifies CASSRTGERYEQYF.